This T cell receptor (beta chain) was profiled in a study of CD8 T cells in Susac syndrome. Reverse transcription of roughly 0.45 to 1 ug RNA used random hexamers. TCRdb processed the immunoSEQ multiplex PCR reads anew with MiXCR; each CDR3 protein has one entry. The sample records 200,000 or so distinct CDR3 sequences, about 93% being singletons. This clonotype is a singleton in its sample. Trimming removed 6 bases from V and 3 bases from J, with 12 bases in between. The CDR3 is 14 residues long. From germline, CDR1 is MGHRA and CDR2 YSYEKL. The TCR was taken from a human donor with multiple sclerosis. Material for sequencing was CD8+ T cells from PBMCs. This chain joins TRBV4-1 and TRBJ2-1; tentative D call: TRBD2 (5 bases). The CDR3, as DNA: TGCGCCAGCAGGAGCGTTGGGAGCTACAATGAGCAGTTCTTC. Residues: CASRSVGSYNEQFF.